This T cell receptor (beta chain) stems from a study of OX40 agonist ivuxolimab in advanced cancers. The study in broad terms: Ivuxolimab was an agonistic, fully human IgG2 monoclonal antibody directed against OX40 (CD134), a costimulatory receptor. Patients were allowed to have had prior anti-PD-1, anti-PD-L1 or anti-CTLA-4 therapy, and more than 35% of the dose-escalation patients had been treated with checkpoint inhibitors. Of the roughly 52 dose-escalation patients, hepatocellular carcinoma was present in 19, melanoma in approximately 15, renal cell carcinoma in 9 and head and neck cancer in 9. The dose-escalation cohort was about 83% male with a mean age of roughly 62 years, ranging from roughly 23 to 79. Peripheral TCRbeta sequencing aimed to test whether ivuxolimab altered TCR sequence diversity and caused clonal T-cell expansion. Partial responses occurred in three dose-escalation patients: two with cutaneous melanoma and one with hepatocellular carcinoma. The paper covers the monotherapy dose-escalation part of the phase I ivuxolimab trial, which included N ≈ 52 patients. Intravenous ivuxolimab was administered to patients every 2 weeks at six dose levels: 0.01, 0.1, 0.3, 1.5, 3 and 10 mg/kg. Broad study findings and their caveats: Low levels of normalized T-cell clonal expansion were also seen in some patients who did not respond. In partial responders in the 0.1-3.0 mg/kg groups, normalized peripheral clonal expansion was found to be among the lowest, especially among CD8+ T cells. After ivuxolimab, CD8+ T cells had more expanded clones than CD4+ T cells on average. Antigen specificity was not determined for the clonally expanded peripheral T cells. Clonal expansion of both CD4+ and CD8+ blood T cells was observed from baseline to week 6 at doses 0.1 to 3.0 mg/kg.

Genomic DNA was isolated from the sorted cells so that the TCRbeta CDR3 region could be sequenced. The immunoSEQ Assay was used to sequence the TCRbeta CDR3 regions. Here the immuneACCESS table is served through TCRdb, limited to in-frame sequences with V and J called. Missing clones are a known gap in these copies; in checked studies unresolved V genes cover under half, and the rest lacks a known reason. This sample gives about 53,000 clones in total; around 82% of them show up just once. The ten top clones hold 4.6% of the sample. CDR1 and CDR2 (SGHNT, YENEEA) derive from the germline V gene. The V and J ends are trimmed by 1 base and 6 bases, leaving 12 bases between them. The CDR3 holds 15 amino acids from the cysteine to the phenylalanine. The DNA shown is the 45-base CDR3, in frame from base 1. The trial excluded patients who had a history of autoimmune disease or were on systemic immunosuppression. Peripheral blood for TCR sequencing was collected from all dose cohorts at baseline, on cycle 4 day 1, and on cycle 7 day 1. Samples were obtained from an open-label, multicenter, first-in-human phase I dose-escalation trial of ivuxolimab. Adults with locally advanced or metastatic melanoma, renal cell carcinoma, hepatocellular carcinoma or head and neck squamous cell carcinoma were enrolled in the trial. CD4+ and CD8+ T cells were sorted separately from peripheral blood before TCR sequencing.

To note about this clone: What this receptor recognizes is not known. Base qualities are not at hand, and no much larger clone is one base apart.

This clonotype was obtained from an adult with an advanced solid tumor such as melanoma, head and neck, liver or kidney cancer. The chain is assembled from TRBV11-3 and TRBJ2-2; TRBD2 is perhaps the D gene, given 5 matching bases. The material was CD4+ or CD8+ T cells sorted from blood, obtained in a trial of the OX40 agonist ivuxolimab. The nucleotide sequence is TGTGCCAGCAGCTTAGGTCGGGGTTGGGCCGGGGAGCTGTTTTTT. Translated, this gives CASSLGRGWAGELFF. When the CDR3 is completed using the reference TRBV11-3 and TRBJ2-2 genes on either side, the full variable domain is EAGVVQSPRYKIIEKKQPVAFWCNPISGHNTLYWYLQNLGQGPELLIRYENEEAVDDSQLPKDRFSAERLKGVDSTLKIQPAELGDSAVYLCASSLGRGWAGELFFGEGSRLTVL.